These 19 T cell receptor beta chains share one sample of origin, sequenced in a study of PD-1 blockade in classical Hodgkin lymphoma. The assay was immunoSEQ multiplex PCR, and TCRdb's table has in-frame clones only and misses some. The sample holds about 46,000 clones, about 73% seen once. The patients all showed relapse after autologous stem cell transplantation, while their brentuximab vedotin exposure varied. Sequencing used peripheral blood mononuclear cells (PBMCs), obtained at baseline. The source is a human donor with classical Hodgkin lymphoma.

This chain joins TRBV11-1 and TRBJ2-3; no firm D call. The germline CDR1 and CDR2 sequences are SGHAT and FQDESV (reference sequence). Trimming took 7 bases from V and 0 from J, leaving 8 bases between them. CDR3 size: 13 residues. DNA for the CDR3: TGTGCCAGCACGCGGCCTAGCACAGATACGCAGTATTTT. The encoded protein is CASTRPSTDTQYF.

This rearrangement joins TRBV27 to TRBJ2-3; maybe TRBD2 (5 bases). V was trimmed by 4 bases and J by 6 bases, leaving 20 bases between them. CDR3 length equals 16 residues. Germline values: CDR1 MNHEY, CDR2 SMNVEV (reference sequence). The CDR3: CASSSFGYPEVDTQYF. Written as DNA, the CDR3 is TGTGCCAGCAGTTCCTTCGGATATCCGGAGGTGGATACGCAGTATTTT.

The CDR3 loop reads CSVDWGYKQYF. CDR3 coding DNA: TGCAGCGTTGATTGGGGATACAAGCAGTACTTC. V and J are TRBV29-1 and TRBJ2-7; D remains ambiguous. The CDR3 loop spans 11 amino acids. Germline V gives CDR1 SQVTM, CDR2 ANQGSEA. V dropped 3 bases and J dropped 8 bases, with 11 bases sitting between them.

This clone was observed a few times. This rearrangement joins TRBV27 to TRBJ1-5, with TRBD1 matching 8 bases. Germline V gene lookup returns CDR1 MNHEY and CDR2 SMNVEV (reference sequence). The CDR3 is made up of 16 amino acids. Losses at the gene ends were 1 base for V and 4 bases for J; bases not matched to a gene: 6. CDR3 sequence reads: CASSLWGQATNQPQHF. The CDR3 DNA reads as TGTGCCAGCAGTTTATGGGGACAGGCTACTAATCAGCCCCAGCATTTT.

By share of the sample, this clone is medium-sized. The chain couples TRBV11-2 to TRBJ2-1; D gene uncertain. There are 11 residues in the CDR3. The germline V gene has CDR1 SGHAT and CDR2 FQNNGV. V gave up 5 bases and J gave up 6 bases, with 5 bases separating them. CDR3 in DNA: TGTGCCAGCAGCGGTCTCAATGAGCAGTTCTTC. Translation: CASSGLNEQFF.

CDR3 sequence reads: CASSQDLGEAKNIQYF. CDR3 nucleotides: TGTGCCAGCAGCCAAGATCTTGGGGAAGCCAAAAACATTCAGTACTTC. V usage is TRBV4-2 and J usage is TRBJ2-4; D remains ambiguous. CDR1 and CDR2 from the germline V gene are LGHNA and YNFKEQ. The CDR3 has 16 residues. Trimming left V 0 bases short and J 0 bases short, with 9 bases between.

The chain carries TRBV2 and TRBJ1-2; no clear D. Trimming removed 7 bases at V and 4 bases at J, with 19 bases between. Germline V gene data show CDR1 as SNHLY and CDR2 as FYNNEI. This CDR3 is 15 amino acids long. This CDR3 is CASTQMVVMAYGYTF. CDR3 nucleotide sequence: TGTGCCAGCACACAGATGGTCGTGATGGCCTATGGCTACACCTTC.

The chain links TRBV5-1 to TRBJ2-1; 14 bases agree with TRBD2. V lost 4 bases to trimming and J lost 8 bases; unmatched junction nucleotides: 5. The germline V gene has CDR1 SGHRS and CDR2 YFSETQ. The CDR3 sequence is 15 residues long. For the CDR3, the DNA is TGCGCCAGCAGCCCAGGGACTAGCGGGAGTGATGAGCAGTTCTTC. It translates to CASSPGTSGSDEQFF.

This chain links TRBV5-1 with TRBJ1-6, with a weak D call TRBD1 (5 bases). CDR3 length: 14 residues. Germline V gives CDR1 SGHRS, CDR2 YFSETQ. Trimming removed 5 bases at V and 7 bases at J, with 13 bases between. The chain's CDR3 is CASSYTRENSPLHF. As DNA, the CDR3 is TGCGCCAGCAGTTATACCAGGGAGAATTCACCCCTCCACTTT.

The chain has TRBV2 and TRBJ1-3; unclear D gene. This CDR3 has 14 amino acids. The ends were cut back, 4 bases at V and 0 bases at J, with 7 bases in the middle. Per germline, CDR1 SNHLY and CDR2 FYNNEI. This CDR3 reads CASSAVSSGNTIYF. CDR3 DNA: TGTGCCAGCAGTGCTGTCAGCTCTGGAAACACCATATATTTT.

CDR3 in amino acids: CASSFPVRWGTDTQYF. CDR3 bases: TGTGCCAGCAGTTTCCCAGTCAGGTGGGGCACAGATACGCAGTATTTT. The chain employs TRBV6-6 and TRBJ2-3, with no clear D. Trimming shortened V by 4 bases and J by 1 base, and 15 bases separated the two germline ends. CDR1 and CDR2 (germline): MNHNY, SVGAGI (reference sequence). This CDR3 contains 16 residues.

CDR3 coding DNA: TGTGCCAGCAGTTACGACACTTCGAACACTGAAGCTTTCTTT. Encoded protein: CASSYDTSNTEAFF. The V and J genes are TRBV6-6 and TRBJ1-1; D is unclear. CDR1 and CDR2 (germline): MNHNY, SVGAGI (reference sequence). Deletions cut 2 bases from V and 1 base from J, with 8 bases between. CDR3 size: 14 residues.

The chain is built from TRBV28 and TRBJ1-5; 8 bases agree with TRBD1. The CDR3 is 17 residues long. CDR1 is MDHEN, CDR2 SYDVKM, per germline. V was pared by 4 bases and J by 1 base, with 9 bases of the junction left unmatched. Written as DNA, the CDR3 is TGTGCCAGCAGTTCTGGACAGGGAGGATGGAGCAATCAGCCCCAGCATTTT. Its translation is CASSSGQGGWSNQPQHF.

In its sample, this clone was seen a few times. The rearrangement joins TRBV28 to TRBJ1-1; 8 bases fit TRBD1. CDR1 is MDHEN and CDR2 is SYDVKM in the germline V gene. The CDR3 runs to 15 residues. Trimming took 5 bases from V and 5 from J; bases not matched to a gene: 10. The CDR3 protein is CASSPGTGVYTEAFF. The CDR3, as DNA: TGTGCCAGCAGTCCCGGGACAGGTGTATATACTGAAGCTTTCTTT.

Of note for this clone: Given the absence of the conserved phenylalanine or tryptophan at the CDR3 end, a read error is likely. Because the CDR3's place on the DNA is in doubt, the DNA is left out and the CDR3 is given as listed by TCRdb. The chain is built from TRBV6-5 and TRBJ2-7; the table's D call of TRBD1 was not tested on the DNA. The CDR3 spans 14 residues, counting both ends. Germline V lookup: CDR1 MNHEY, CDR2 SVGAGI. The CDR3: CASSYGPGTGPWFL.

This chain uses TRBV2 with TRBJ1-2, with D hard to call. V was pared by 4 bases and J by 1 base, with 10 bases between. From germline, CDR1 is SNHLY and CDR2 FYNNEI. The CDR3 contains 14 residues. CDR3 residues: CASSVSVLNYGYTF. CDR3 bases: TGTGCCAGCAGTGTTTCGGTACTTAACTATGGCTACACCTTC.

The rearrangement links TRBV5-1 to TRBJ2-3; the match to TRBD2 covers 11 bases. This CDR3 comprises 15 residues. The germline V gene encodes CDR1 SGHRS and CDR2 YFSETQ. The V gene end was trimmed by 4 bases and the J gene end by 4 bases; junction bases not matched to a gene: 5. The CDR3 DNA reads TGCGCCAGCAGCCTGACTAGCGGGACAGCAGATACGCAGTATTTT. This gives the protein CASSLTSGTADTQYF.

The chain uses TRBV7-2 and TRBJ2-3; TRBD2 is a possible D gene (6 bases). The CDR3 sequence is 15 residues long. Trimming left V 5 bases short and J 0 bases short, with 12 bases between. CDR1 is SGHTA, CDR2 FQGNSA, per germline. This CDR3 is CASSAAGTSTDTQYF. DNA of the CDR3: TGTGCCAGCAGCGCGGCCGGGACTAGCACAGATACGCAGTATTTT.

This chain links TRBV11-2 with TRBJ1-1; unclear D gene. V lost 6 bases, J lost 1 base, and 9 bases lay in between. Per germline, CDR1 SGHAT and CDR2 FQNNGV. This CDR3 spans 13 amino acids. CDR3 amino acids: CASSLERNTEAFF. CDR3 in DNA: TGTGCCAGCAGTCTAGAAAGGAACACTGAAGCTTTCTTT. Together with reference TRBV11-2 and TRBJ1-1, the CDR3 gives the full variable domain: EAGVAQSPRYKIIEKRQSVAFWCNPISGHATLYWYQQILGQGPKLLIQFQNNGVVDDSQLPKDRFSAERLKGVDSTLKIQPAKLEDSAVYLCASSLERNTEAFFGQGTRLTVV.